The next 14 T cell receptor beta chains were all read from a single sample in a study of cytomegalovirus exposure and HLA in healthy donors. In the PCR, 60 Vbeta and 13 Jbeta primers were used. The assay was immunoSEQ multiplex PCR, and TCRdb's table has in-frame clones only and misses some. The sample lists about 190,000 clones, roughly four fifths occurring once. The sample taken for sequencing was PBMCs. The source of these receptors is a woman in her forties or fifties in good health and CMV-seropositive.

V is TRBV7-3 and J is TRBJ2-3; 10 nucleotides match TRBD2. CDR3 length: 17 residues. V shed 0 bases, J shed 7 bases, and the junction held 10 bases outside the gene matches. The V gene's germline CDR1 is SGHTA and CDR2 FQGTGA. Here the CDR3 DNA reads TGTGCCAGCAGCTTAACGGCCCAGCGGGGGGGCCCGCATACGCAGTATTTT. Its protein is CASSLTAQRGGPHTQYF.

CDR3 in amino acids: CASRVGTGAYEQYF. CDR3 bases: TGCGCCAGCAGGGTGGGGACAGGGGCCTACGAGCAGTACTTC. The V and J genes are TRBV5-1 and TRBJ2-7; 10 nucleotides agree with TRBD1. This CDR3 region has 14 residues. Germline assignment: CDR1 SGHRS and CDR2 YFSETQ. V trimming: 5 bases; J trimming: 2 bases; junction bases outside the gene matches: 4. The variable domain in full, with the rest retrieved from reference TRBV5-1 and TRBJ2-7, is KAGVTQTPRYLIKTRGQQVTLSCSPISGHRSVSWYQQTPGQGLQFLFEYFSETQRNKGNFPGRFSGRQFSNSRSEMNVSTLELGDSALYLCASRVGTGAYEQYFGPGTRLTVT.

This chain's CDR3 is CASSRGLSFTEAFF. CDR3 coding DNA: TGTGCCAGCAGCCGAGGCCTTTCCTTCACTGAAGCTTTCTTT. This chain links TRBV5-4 with TRBJ1-1, with no clear D. V lost 4 bases, J lost 4 bases, and 14 bases lay in between. The CDR3 is 14 residues long. CDR1 is SGHNT, CDR2 YYREEE, per germline (reference sequence).

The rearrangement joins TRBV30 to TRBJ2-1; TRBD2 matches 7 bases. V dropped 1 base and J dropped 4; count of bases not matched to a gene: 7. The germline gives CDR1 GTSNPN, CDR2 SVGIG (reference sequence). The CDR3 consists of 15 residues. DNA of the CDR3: TGTGCCTGGAGTGGGGGGGTGGGACTATACAATGAGCAGTTCTTC. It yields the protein CAWSGGVGLYNEQFF.

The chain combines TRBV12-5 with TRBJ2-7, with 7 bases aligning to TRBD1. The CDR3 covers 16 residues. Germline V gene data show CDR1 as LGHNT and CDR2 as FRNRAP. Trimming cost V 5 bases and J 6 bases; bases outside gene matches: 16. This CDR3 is CASGRNGQERGAEQYF. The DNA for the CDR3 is TGTGCTAGTGGTAGAAACGGACAGGAGCGTGGGGCCGAGCAGTACTTC.

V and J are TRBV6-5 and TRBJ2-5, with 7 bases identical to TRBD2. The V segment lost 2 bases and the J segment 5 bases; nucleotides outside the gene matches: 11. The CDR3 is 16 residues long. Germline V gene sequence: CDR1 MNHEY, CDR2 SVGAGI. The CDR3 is CASSYSPVAGGETQYF. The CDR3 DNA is TGTGCCAGCAGTTACAGCCCAGTAGCGGGCGGGGAGACCCAGTACTTC.

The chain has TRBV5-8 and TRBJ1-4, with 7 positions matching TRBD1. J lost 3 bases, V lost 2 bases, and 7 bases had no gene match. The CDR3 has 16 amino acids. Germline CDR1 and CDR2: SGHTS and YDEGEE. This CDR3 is CASSFTRGRANEKLFF. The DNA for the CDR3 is TGTGCCAGCAGCTTTACAAGGGGGCGAGCTAATGAAAAACTGTTTTTT. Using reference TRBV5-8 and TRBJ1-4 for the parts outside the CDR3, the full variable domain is EAGVTQSPTHLIKTRGQQATLRCSPISGHTSVYWYQQALGLGLQFLLWYDEGEERNRGNFPPRFSGRQFPNYSSELNVNALELEDSALYLCASSFTRGRANEKLFFGSGTQLSVL.

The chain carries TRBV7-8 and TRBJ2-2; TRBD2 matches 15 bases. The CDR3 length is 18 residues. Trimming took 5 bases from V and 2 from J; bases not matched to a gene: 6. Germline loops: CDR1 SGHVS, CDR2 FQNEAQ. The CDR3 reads CASSRGLAGGYNTGELFF. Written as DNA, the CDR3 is TGTGCCAGCAGCAGGGGACTAGCGGGGGGCTACAACACCGGGGAGCTGTTTTTT.

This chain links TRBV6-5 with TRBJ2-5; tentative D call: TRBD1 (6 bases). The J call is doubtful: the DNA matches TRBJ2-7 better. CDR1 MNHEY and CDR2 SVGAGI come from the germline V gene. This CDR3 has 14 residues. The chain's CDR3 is CASSYQGQSFEQYF. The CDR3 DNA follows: TGTGCCAGCAGTTACCAAGGACAGTCTTTCGAGCAGTACTTC.

The CDR3 sequence is CASSVTGGYGYTF. CDR3 DNA: TGTGCCAGCAGTGTGACAGGGGGCTATGGCTACACCTTC. The rearrangement joins TRBV27 to TRBJ1-2; 9 nucleotides agree with TRBD1. Germline trimming cut 5 bases from V and 4 bases from J; bases unmatched to any gene: 2. The CDR3 runs to 13 residues. From germline, CDR1 is MNHEY and CDR2 SMNVEV (reference sequence).

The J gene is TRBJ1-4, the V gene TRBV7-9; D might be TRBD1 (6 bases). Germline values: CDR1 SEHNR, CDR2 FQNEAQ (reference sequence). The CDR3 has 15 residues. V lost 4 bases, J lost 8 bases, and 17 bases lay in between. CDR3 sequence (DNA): TGTGCCAGCAGCTCTACTAGGACAGACATGGAAAAACTGTTTTTT. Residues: CASSSTRTDMEKLFF.

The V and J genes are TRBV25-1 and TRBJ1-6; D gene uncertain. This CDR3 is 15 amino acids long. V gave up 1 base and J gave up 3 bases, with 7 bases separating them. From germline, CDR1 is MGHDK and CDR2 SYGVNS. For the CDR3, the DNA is TGTGCCAGCAGTGAATTGGTGAGCTATAATTCACCCCTCCACTTT. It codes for CASSELVSYNSPLHF.

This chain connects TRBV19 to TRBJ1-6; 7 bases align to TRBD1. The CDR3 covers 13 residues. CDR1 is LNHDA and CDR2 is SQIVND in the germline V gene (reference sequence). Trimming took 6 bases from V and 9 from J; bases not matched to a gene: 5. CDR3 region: CASRDRTGSPLHF. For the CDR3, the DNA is TGTGCCAGTAGGGACAGGACCGGTTCACCCCTCCACTTT. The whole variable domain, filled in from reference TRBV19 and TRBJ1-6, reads DGGITQSPKYLFRKEGQNVTLSCEQNLNHDAMYWYRQDPGQGLRLIYYSQIVNDFQKGDIAEGYSVSREKKESFPLTVTSAQKNPTAFYLCASRDRTGSPLHFGNGTRLTVT.

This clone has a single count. Written as DNA, the CDR3 is TGTGCCAGCAGTATTCAGGGGATCGAGCAGTACTTC. It specifies CASSIQGIEQYF. The J gene is TRBJ2-7, the V gene TRBV27; a weak D match, TRBD1 (6 bases). The CDR3 runs to 12 residues. V lost 5 bases, J lost 6 bases, and 11 bases lay in between. Germline V lookup: CDR1 MNHEY, CDR2 SMNVEV (reference sequence).